These T cell receptor beta chains were read from a single sample in a study of long-term antiretroviral therapy in people with HIV. Profiled with immunoSEQ multiplex PCR; TCRdb holds only in-frame clones, not every one. The sample shows about 21,000 clones, 82% of them seen only once. The sequenced sample was unsorted PBMCs, obtained 0.2 years after starting antiretroviral therapy. These receptors came from a woman aged 30 to 39 with HIV. The CDR3 runs from the conserved cysteine through the conserved F or W. A D gene is named only where the DNA matches it firmly. Part of the rows lack a size; the others show once, few, many or a class for expanded clones.

clone_size	d_call	cdr3_length	j_call	v_call	cdr3_nt	cdr3_aa
NA	NA	16	TRBJ2-1	TRBV5-7	TGTGCCAGCAGTTTACCTACCGGGACAATATACAATGAGCAGTTCTTC	CASSLPTGTIYNEQFF
NA	NA	13	TRBJ2-3	TRBV6-1	TGTGCCAGCAGTGAAATTAGGGTGGATACGCAGTATTTT	CASSEIRVDTQYF
NA	NA	10	TRBJ2-1	TRBV29-1	TGCAGCGGTGCTTACAATGAGCAGTTCTTC	CSGAYNEQFF
NA	NA	14	TRBJ2-5	TRBV4-1	TGCGCCAGCAGCCAAGTTTCCAGGGAAGAGACCCAGTACTTC	CASSQVSREETQYF
NA	TRBD1	14	TRBJ1-1	TRBV4-1	TGCGCCAGCAGCCGAGTACAGGGGGACACTGAAGCTTTCTTT	CASSRVQGDTEAFF
NA	NA	15	TRBJ2-1	TRBV7-9	TGTGCCAGCAGCTTGTGGGGGGGCCTCTACAATGAGCAGTTCTTC	CASSLWGGLYNEQFF
NA	NA	13	TRBJ1-6	TRBV6-5	TGTGCCAGCAGGCAGGACAGAATCGGATCCCTCCACTTT	CASRQDRIGSLHF
few	TRBD1	15	TRBJ1-5	TRBV7-8	TGTGCCAGCAGCTTTGGACAGGCCGCCAATCAGCCCCAGCATTTT	CASSFGQAANQPQHF
NA	NA	15	TRBJ2-5	TRBV18	TGTGCCAGCTCACTAAACGGCCCGCCGCAAGAGACCCAGTACTTC	CASSLNGPPQETQYF
NA	NA	14	TRBJ1-5	TRBV14	TGTGCCAGCAGCCAATCGACAGTCAATCAGCCCCAGCATTTT	CASSQSTVNQPQHF
once	TRBD1	14	TRBJ2-2	TRBV4-2	TGTGCCAGCACCGGGACAGTTAACACCGGGGAGCTGTTTTTT	CASTGTVNTGELFF
NA	NA	13	TRBJ1-5	TRBV6-4	TGTGCCAGCAGTGAAGATGACAATCAGCCCCAGCATTTT	CASSEDDNQPQHF
NA	NA	14	TRBJ1-2	TRBV5-1	TGCGCCAGCAGCCTGGAGCAGGGTTCGGGAGGCTACACCTTC	CASSLEQGSGGYTF
NA	NA	16	TRBJ2-3	TRBV6-1	TGTGCCAGCAGTGCCGGGCCTAGCATTTCCACAGATACGCAGTATTTT	CASSAGPSISTDTQYF
NA	NA	11	TRBJ1-2	TRBV19	TGTGCCAGTAGCGCGGGGAGGAGCTACACCTTC	CASSAGRSYTF
NA	TRBD1	16	TRBJ2-2	TRBV11-2	TGTGCCAGCAGCTTAATGACAGGGGCAGGCACCGGGGAGCTGTTTTTT	CASSLMTGAGTGELFF
once	NA	13	TRBJ1-1	TRBV7-2	TGTGCCAGCAGCTTATCGGGAAAGACTGAAGCTTTCTTT	CASSLSGKTEAFF
few	NA	14	TRBJ1-3	TRBV5-5	TGTGCCAGCAGCTCCGAGGGCTCTGGAAACACCATATATTTT	CASSSEGSGNTIYF
NA	TRBD1	16	TRBJ1-3	TRBV18	TGTGCCAGCTCACCAGCGACAGGGACAAGTGGAAACACCATATATTTT	CASSPATGTSGNTIYF
NA	NA	11	TRBJ1-1	TRBV29-1	TGCAGCGTCTCGACAGTAACTGAAGCTTTCTTT	CSVSTVTEAFF
NA	NA	12	TRBJ1-5	TRBV19	TGTGCCAGTAGTATCGGCAATCAGCCCCAGCATTTT	CASSIGNQPQHF
NA	NA	13	TRBJ1-1	TRBV6-4	TGTGCCAGCAGTGAACAGAGGAACACTGAAGCTTTCTTT	CASSEQRNTEAFF
NA	NA	16	TRBJ2-5	TRBV6-5	TGTGCCAGCAGTTACTCGAGTCGGACCGGCCAAGAGACCCAGTACTTC	CASSYSSRTGQETQYF
NA	NA	15	TRBJ2-3	TRBV5-1	TGCGCCAGCAGGGGCATTGCGGGGGCGGTAGATACGCAGTATTTT	CASRGIAGAVDTQYF
NA	NA	12	TRBJ2-1	TRBV6-6	TGTGCCATAGGGTGGGTCCGCGGCGAGCAGTTCTTC	CAIGWVRGEQFF
NA	NA	18	TRBJ2-3	TRBV10-3	TGTGCCATCGGCGGGGACGGGGGGCCGTCCCAGTGGCAAGATACGCAGTATTTT	CAIGGDGGPSQWQDTQYF
NA	NA	13	TRBJ2-3	TRBV10-3	TGTGCCGTTCGAAGCGATTACACAGATACGCAGTATTTT	CAVRSDYTDTQYF
NA	TRBD1	18	TRBJ1-3	TRBV6-1	TGTGCCAGCAGTGAAAGGACAGGCCTTAAGGTCTCTGGAAACACCATATATTTT	CASSERTGLKVSGNTIYF
NA	NA	13	TRBJ2-2	TRBV5-1	TGCGCCAGCAGCTGGACCGGGGCCGGGGAGCTGTTTTTT	CASSWTGAGELFF
NA	NA	13	TRBJ1-2	TRBV12-5	TGTGCTAGTGGTTCCCGGACGGCGTATGGCTACACCTTC	CASGSRTAYGYTF
NA	NA	12	TRBJ1-1	TRBV10-3	TGTGCCATCCGCAGTCAGAACACTGAAGCTTTCTTT	CAIRSQNTEAFF
NA	NA	15	TRBJ1-2	TRBV19	TGTGCCAGTAGCATCTCCCAGACTATTAACTATGGCTACACCTTC	CASSISQTINYGYTF
NA	NA	15	TRBJ2-7	TRBV7-8	TGTGCCAGCAGCTTAGTCAGCGGCCCCTCCTACGAGCAGTACTTC	CASSLVSGPSYEQYF
NA	NA	14	TRBJ2-3	TRBV4-2	TGTGCCAGCAGCCCCACTAGCTCCGAAGATACGCAGTATTTT	CASSPTSSEDTQYF
NA	NA	15	TRBJ2-5	TRBV14	TGTGCCAGCAGCCAAGGAAGTCGGGTCCAAGAGACCCAGTACTTC	CASSQGSRVQETQYF
NA	NA	11	TRBJ2-1	TRBV20-1	TGCAGTGCTAGCCCTGAAGGCGAGCAGTTCTTC	CSASPEGEQFF
NA	NA	13	TRBJ1-1	TRBV6-1	TGTGCCAGCAGTGAGACCCAGGGTCTTGAAGCTTTCTTT	CASSETQGLEAFF
NA	NA	15	TRBJ1-2	TRBV2	TGTGCCATCACAACAGTGCTTGGAGCTAACTATGGCTACACCTTC	CAITTVLGANYGYTF
NA	NA	16	TRBJ1-2	TRBV4-1	TGCGCCAGCAGCCAAGATGAGGGAATGGTAAACTATGGCTACACCTTC	CASSQDEGMVNYGYTF
NA	NA	14	TRBJ1-2	TRBV6-5	TGTGCCAGCAGTTACTTGGAGGGAGTCGAGGGCTACACCTTC	CASSYLEGVEGYTF
NA	NA	14	TRBJ1-1	TRBV30	TGTGCCTGGACCGTGGGGATCATGAACACTGAAGCTTTCTTT	CAWTVGIMNTEAFF
NA	TRBD1	14	TRBJ2-7	TRBV15	TGTGCCACCAGCACCAGGACAGGCCGAGACGAGCAGTACTTC	CATSTRTGRDEQYF
NA	TRBD2	14	TRBJ2-5	TRBV29-1	TGCAGCGTTGAGCAACTAGCGGGGGCGGGGACCCAGTACTTC	CSVEQLAGAGTQYF
NA	NA	17	TRBJ2-5	TRBV5-1	TGCGCCAGCAGGCACATGAAATTTGGCGGGGCGCAAGAGACCCAGTACTTC	CASRHMKFGGAQETQYF
NA	TRBD1	15	TRBJ1-3	TRBV30	TGTGCCTGTGATGGACAGGGGGCATCTGGAAACACCATATATTTT	CACDGQGASGNTIYF
NA	NA	15	TRBJ1-1	TRBV15	TGTGCCACCAGCCCGCGAGGTAGGACGAACACTGAAGCTTTCTTT	CATSPRGRTNTEAFF
few	TRBD1	13	TRBJ1-2	TRBV15	TGTGCCACCAGCAGAGGTCCAGGGGGAGGCTACACCTTC	CATSRGPGGGYTF
NA	TRBD1	14	TRBJ1-4	TRBV10-3	TGTGCCATCGGAGCAGGGGGAACTAATGAAAAACTGTTTTTT	CAIGAGGTNEKLFF
NA	NA	18	TRBJ1-4	TRBV19	TGTGCCAGTAGTATACGTTGGGCTTGGCGTGCAACTAATGAAAAACTGTTTTTT	CASSIRWAWRATNEKLFF
NA	NA	15	TRBJ2-1	TRBV9	TGTGCCAGCAGCGTAGTCGGGGGAGTTACTAATGAGCAGTTCTTC	CASSVVGGVTNEQFF
NA	NA	16	TRBJ2-1	TRBV7-3	TGTGCCAGCAGTCTAGTCGGGGACTTATCCTACAATGAGCAGTTCTTC	CASSLVGDLSYNEQFF
once	NA	14	TRBJ1-1	TRBV18	TGTGCCAGCTCACCATTAGGGGCGAACACTGAAGCTTTCTTT	CASSPLGANTEAFF
NA	NA	17	TRBJ1-3	TRBV19	TGTGCCAGTAGTATAAAAACAGCTTACTACTCTGGAAACACCATATATTTT	CASSIKTAYYSGNTIYF
once	NA	15	TRBJ1-2	TRBV6-1	TGTGCCAGCAGTGAAGTCTGGGAGGACGACTATGGCTACACCTTC	CASSEVWEDDYGYTF
NA	NA	12	TRBJ1-1	TRBV29-1	TGCAGCCTTAGGCAGGGGAACACTGAAGCTTTCTTT	CSLRQGNTEAFF
once	NA	14	TRBJ2-7	TRBV27	TGTGCCAGCAGATCTCTCCACGTATCGGACGAGCAGTACTTC	CASRSLHVSDEQYF
NA	NA	13	TRBJ1-2	TRBV12-5	TGTGCTAGTGGTCTGGGGGCTAACTATGGCTACACCTTC	CASGLGANYGYTF
NA	TRBD1	14	TRBJ1-1	TRBV5-1	TGCGCCAGCAGCTTGGGACAGGGTGAGACTGAAGCTTTCTTT	CASSLGQGETEAFF
NA	NA	15	TRBJ2-3	TRBV6-6	TGTGCCAGCAGTTACTCGCAGATTTTGACAGATACGCAGTATTTT	CASSYSQILTDTQYF